The clone carrying this T cell receptor (beta chain) was counted a few times. The data were obtained in a study of OX40 agonist ivuxolimab in advanced cancers. The V end lost 2 bases, the J end lost 7 bases, and 9 bases lay between the germline ends. Germline lookup yields CDR1 MNHEY and CDR2 SMNVEV (reference sequence). The length of the CDR3 is 13 residues. Assay: immunoSEQ multiplex PCR; the TCRdb copy retains only in-frame clones and omits some. The sample consists of around 35,000 clones, around 81% of them appearing once. Sequenced here: CD4+ or CD8+ T cells sorted from blood, sampled in a trial of the OX40 agonist ivuxolimab. This clonotype was sampled from an adult with an advanced solid tumor such as melanoma, head and neck, liver or kidney cancer. The V call is TRBV27, the J call TRBJ2-1, with D tentatively TRBD1 or TRBD2 (5 bases each). This chain's CDR3 is CASSLKGTNEQFF. The CDR3 DNA reads as TGTGCCAGCAGTTTAAAGGGGACGAATGAGCAGTTCTTC.